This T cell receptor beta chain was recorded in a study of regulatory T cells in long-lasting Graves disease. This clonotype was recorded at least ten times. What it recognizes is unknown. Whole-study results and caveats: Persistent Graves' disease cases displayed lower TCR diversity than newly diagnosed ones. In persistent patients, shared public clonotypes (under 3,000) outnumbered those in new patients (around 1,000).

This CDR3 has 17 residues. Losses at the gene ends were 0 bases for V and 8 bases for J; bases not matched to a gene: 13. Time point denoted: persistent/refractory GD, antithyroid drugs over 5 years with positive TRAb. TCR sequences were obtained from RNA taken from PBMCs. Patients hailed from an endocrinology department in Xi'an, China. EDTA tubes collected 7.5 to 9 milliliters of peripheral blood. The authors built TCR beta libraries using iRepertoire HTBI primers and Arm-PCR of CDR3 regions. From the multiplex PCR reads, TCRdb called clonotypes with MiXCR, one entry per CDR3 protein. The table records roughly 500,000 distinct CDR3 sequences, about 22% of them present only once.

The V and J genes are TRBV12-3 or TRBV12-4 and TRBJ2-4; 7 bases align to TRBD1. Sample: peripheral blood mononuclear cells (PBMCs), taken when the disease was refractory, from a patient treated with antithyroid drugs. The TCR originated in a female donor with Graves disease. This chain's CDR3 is CASSLARQGDVTDIQYF. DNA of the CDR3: TGTGCCAGCAGTTTAGCGAGGCAGGGGGACGTAACGGACATTCAGTACTTC.